This T cell receptor (beta chain) emerged from a study of blood T cell repertoires in COVID-19. Across the whole study: Acute-phase and convalescent COVID-19 samples originated in the United States, Italy and Spain. PBMCs, B-cell-depleted T cells, or T cells were the source of the cDNA or gDNA that made up the material.

Some clones are missing from TCRdb's copy, which holds only in-frame ones; the method was immunoSEQ multiplex PCR. The sample includes about 90,000 clones, roughly 72% of them seen just once. The sample consisted of peripheral blood. The source of this sequence is a man in his 70s with acute or convalescent COVID-19.

CDR3 in amino acids: CASRTTGGSGNTIYF. The CDR3 nucleotides are TGTGCCAGCAGAACTACAGGGGGCTCTGGAAACACCATATATTTT. The genes are TRBV6-5 and TRBJ1-3; 8 bases are a match to TRBD1. The V and J ends lost 6 bases and 0 bases, in that order; junction bases with no gene match: 4. There are 15 residues in the CDR3. Germline V CDR1 and CDR2: MNHEY, SVGAGI.